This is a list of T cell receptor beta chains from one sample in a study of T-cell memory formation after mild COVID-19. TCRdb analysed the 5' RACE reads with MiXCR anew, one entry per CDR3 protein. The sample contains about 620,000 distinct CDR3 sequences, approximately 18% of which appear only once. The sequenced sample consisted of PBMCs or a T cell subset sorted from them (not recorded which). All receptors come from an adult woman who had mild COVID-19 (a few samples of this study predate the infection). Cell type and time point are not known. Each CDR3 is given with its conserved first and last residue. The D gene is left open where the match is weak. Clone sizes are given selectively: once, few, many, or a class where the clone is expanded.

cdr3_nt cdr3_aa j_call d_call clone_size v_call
TGTGCCAGCAGTTTACTTCCCGGGACAGGGGAGGGTGAAGCTTTCTTT CASSLLPGTGEGEAFF TRBJ1-1 TRBD1 few TRBV27
TGCGCCAGCAGCTTGGATGGTAGGACAGGTTACAATGAGCAGTTCTTC CASSLDGRTGYNEQFF TRBJ2-1 TRBD1 NA TRBV5-1
TGTGCCAGCAGCTCGTTACAGGGCTACGAGCAGTACTTC CASSSLQGYEQYF TRBJ2-7 NA few TRBV5-6
TGCAGTGCTAGAACCGGGACAGGGTTGACAGATACGCAGTATTTT CSARTGTGLTDTQYF TRBJ2-3 TRBD1 NA TRBV20-1
TGTGCCATCAGCGACGGGACCTCCTACGAGCAGTACTTC CAISDGTSYEQYF TRBJ2-7 NA few TRBV10-3
TGCAGTGCTCAGAGAGGTTGGGTATCGAACACTGAAGCTTTCTTT CSAQRGWVSNTEAFF TRBJ1-1 NA NA TRBV20-1
TGTGCCAGCAGTCCGTACAGAGGGGGCACAGATACGCAGTATTTT CASSPYRGGTDTQYF TRBJ2-3 NA NA TRBV27
TGTGCCAGCAGCTTGGTTGGGGGAACCACCTACGAGCAGTACTTC CASSLVGGTTYEQYF TRBJ2-7 NA NA TRBV5-6
TGTGCCACCAGTGAGGTCGACAGTGTCGGTGAGCAGTTCTTC CATSEVDSVGEQFF TRBJ2-1 NA NA TRBV24-1
TGTGCCACCAGCAGAGAGGGATGGAGGCTAGCGGAGCCCTACGAGCAGTACTTC CATSREGWRLAEPYEQYF TRBJ2-7 TRBD2 NA TRBV15
TGTGCCAGCAGTTATTTGACGCACGACACAGATACGCAGTATTTT CASSYLTHDTDTQYF TRBJ2-3 NA NA TRBV6-2/TRBV6-3
TGCAGCGTTGAAGCCGGGACTGCCTACAATGAGCAGTTCTTC CSVEAGTAYNEQFF TRBJ2-1 NA few TRBV29-1
TGTGCTAGTGGTTTGGCCACAGGGGATGAAGCTTTCTTT CASGLATGDEAFF TRBJ1-1 TRBD1 NA TRBV12-5
TGTGCCAGCAGCTGGGGGTCCTCCGCGGGGGTGGAGACCCAGTACTTC CASSWGSSAGVETQYF TRBJ2-5 TRBD2 few TRBV5-4
TGCGCCAGCAGCCTCAGGGACAGGGCAGGCACTGAAGCTTTCTTT CASSLRDRAGTEAFF TRBJ1-1 TRBD1 NA TRBV5-1
TGTGCCAGCAGCTCCTATCTAGCGGGCTACGAGCAGTACTTC CASSSYLAGYEQYF TRBJ2-7 TRBD2 many TRBV7-2
TGTGCCAGCAGCGCCCTAGCGGGGGACTACGAGCAGTACTTC CASSALAGDYEQYF TRBJ2-7 TRBD2 NA TRBV4-2
TGCAGTGCTAGAGATCTTAGAAGGGAGCAGTTCTTC CSARDLRREQFF TRBJ2-1 NA NA TRBV20-1
TGTGCCAGCAGCCCATCACTAGGGTCCTACAATGAGCAGTTCTTC CASSPSLGSYNEQFF TRBJ2-1 NA NA TRBV9
TGTGCCAGCAGCTTGGGCCTCGGTGATAACATTCAGTACTTC CASSLGLGDNIQYF TRBJ2-4 NA few TRBV5-4
TGTGCCAGCAGCGGGACTAGCGGGGGCCGGCCCAGCACAGATACGCAGTATTTT CASSGTSGGRPSTDTQYF TRBJ2-3 TRBD2 NA TRBV13
TGTGCCAGCAGCACGACAGGGGTGATCCCTGAAGCTTTCTTT CASSTTGVIPEAFF TRBJ1-1 TRBD1 NA TRBV2
TGTGCCAGTAGTTACCGGGACAGCCCCTACAATGAGCAGTTCTTC CASSYRDSPYNEQFF TRBJ2-1 TRBD1 NA TRBV19
TGTGCCTCCGGGACGGTTTACGAGCAGTACTTC CASGTVYEQYF TRBJ2-7 NA medium-sized TRBV7-9
TGTGCCAGCAGTTTTCAAGGGAGTAGCAATCAGCCCCAGCATTTT CASSFQGSSNQPQHF TRBJ1-5 NA many TRBV12-3/TRBV12-4
TGTGCCACGCAGTCAGGGGATACGCAGTATTTT CATQSGDTQYF TRBJ2-3 NA few TRBV6-6
TGCAGCGTTGTAAGGCTTAGCACAGATACGCAGTATTTT CSVVRLSTDTQYF TRBJ2-3 NA NA TRBV29-1
TGTGCCAGCAGGCGACAGACTAGCGGTTTGAACATTCAGTACTTC CASRRQTSGLNIQYF TRBJ2-4 TRBD2 few TRBV12-3/TRBV12-4
TGCGCCAGCAGCCGGGAGGAGAACACCGGGGAGCTGTTTTTT CASSREENTGELFF TRBJ2-2 NA NA TRBV4-1
TGTGCCAGCAGTGAATCCCACACTGAAGCTTTCTTT CASSESHTEAFF TRBJ1-1 NA NA TRBV6-1
TGCGCCAGCAGCGGAGGTTCCGGGACAGGCCTCTACGAGCAGTACTTC CASSGGSGTGLYEQYF TRBJ2-7 TRBD1 few TRBV5-1
TGTGCCAGCAGTACCCCGAGTGTCGAGATGGGGGCTTTCTTT CASSTPSVEMGAFF TRBJ1-1 NA NA TRBV12-3/TRBV12-4
TGCGCCAGCAGCTTGCAGCGGGGTTTAACCTACGAGCAGTACTTC CASSLQRGLTYEQYF TRBJ2-7 TRBD2 few TRBV5-1
TGTGCCAGCAGCTTCGGGACAGGAAGAAATAACTACGAGCAGTACTTC CASSFGTGRNNYEQYF TRBJ2-7 TRBD1 NA TRBV7-9
TGTGCCAGCACCCCTAGTGGTAGCGGGAGTGAAGGAGCCAAAAACATTCAGTACTTC CASTPSGSGSEGAKNIQYF TRBJ2-4 TRBD2 few TRBV7-8
TGTGCCAGCAGCTCGCAAGCTAGCACAGATAAGCAGTATTTT CASSSQASTDKQYF TRBJ2-3 NA NA TRBV7-2
TGTGCCAGCAGTTCTCGGGGAGCGGGGGACATTCAGTACTTC CASSSRGAGDIQYF TRBJ2-4 TRBD2 NA TRBV12-3/TRBV12-4
TGTGCCAGCAGCGATACAGGGGGCGCGGAGACCCAGTACTTC CASSDTGGAETQYF TRBJ2-5 TRBD1 few TRBV9
TGTGCCAGCAGCCCAGGGGGGCTAAACACCGGGGAGCTGTTTTTT CASSPGGLNTGELFF TRBJ2-2 NA NA TRBV7-6
TGTGCCAGCAGCTTAGCTAGAATACTAGGTAGAGAGCAGTTCTTC CASSLARILGREQFF TRBJ2-1 NA few TRBV7-8
TGTGCCAGCCGCCGGGAGGGGGGCGGAGGCACAGATACGCAGTATTTT CASRREGGGGTDTQYF TRBJ2-3 TRBD2 few TRBV2
TGCGCCAGCAGCACCCGAGGGGCGGGGGACACCTCCTCCTACAATGAGCAGTTCTTC CASSTRGAGDTSSYNEQFF TRBJ2-1 NA NA TRBV5-1
TGTGCCAGCCGACTCACAGGGAACACTGAAGCTTTCTTT CASRLTGNTEAFF TRBJ1-1 NA many TRBV12-3/TRBV12-4
TGCAGTGCTAGAGTCCAGGGGCTGAACACCGGGGAGCTGTTTTTT CSARVQGLNTGELFF TRBJ2-2 NA NA TRBV20-1
TGTGCCAGCGGGAGACAAGCTAACACCGGGGAGCTGTTTTTT CASGRQANTGELFF TRBJ2-2 NA NA TRBV12-3/TRBV12-4
TGCAGTGCTAGAGGGATGCGCGAGAATGAGCAGTTCTTC CSARGMRENEQFF TRBJ2-1 NA few TRBV20-1
TGCGCCAGCAGCACGGACAGGAACTCCTACAATGAGCAGTTCTTC CASSTDRNSYNEQFF TRBJ2-1 TRBD1 few TRBV5-1
TGTGCCAGCAGACCTCGGGGGCTGGCCAAAAACATTCAGTACTTC CASRPRGLAKNIQYF TRBJ2-4 NA NA TRBV12-3/TRBV12-4
TGTGCCAGCAGTTACTCCCGCGGAGGTTCAGATACGCAGTATTTT CASSYSRGGSDTQYF TRBJ2-3 NA NA TRBV6-5
TGTGCCAGCAGCTTCCGCGGTCGACGGGCCCACAGGGACGAGCAGTACTTC CASSFRGRRAHRDEQYF TRBJ2-7 NA few TRBV7-9
TGTGCCAGCAGTTACTCGAGACAGGGCACAGGCTACACCTTC CASSYSRQGTGYTF TRBJ1-2 TRBD1 NA TRBV6-2/TRBV6-3
TGTGCCAGCAGTTTAGCAGAGAGCTCTGGAAACACCATATATTTT CASSLAESSGNTIYF TRBJ1-3 NA few TRBV12-3/TRBV12-4
TGTGCCAGCAGCCTGAGGCTCCTGGGATACACCTTC CASSLRLLGYTF TRBJ1-2 NA once TRBV12-3/TRBV12-4
TGTGCCAGCAGTCCCTGGGGCGTCCGGGGCACAGATACGCAGTATTTT CASSPWGVRGTDTQYF TRBJ2-3 NA few TRBV6-5
TGTGCCAGCAGTTACTCGCATAATCAGCCCCAGCATTTT CASSYSHNQPQHF TRBJ1-5 NA NA TRBV6-5